The table lists the clone carrying this T cell receptor (beta chain) with a few counts. Its antigen is unknown. The data were obtained in a study of T cells after yellow fever vaccination. CDR3 length equals 16 residues. Germline lookup yields CDR1 DFQATT and CDR2 SNEGSKA (reference sequence). The J segment lost 6 bases and the V segment lost 6 bases, leaving 15 bases of the junction unmatched. TCRdb itself ran the 5' RACE reads through MiXCR, one entry per CDR3 protein. The table lists 510,000 or so distinct CDR3 sequences, 15% to 20% of them singletons. General study results and limits: Reappearance after the booster was observed for most primary-vaccination clones (more than 95% CD4, roughly 88% CD8).

The sample in question was PBMCs, obtained 15 days after the yellow fever booster vaccination. This sequence originates from a man in his thirties or forties who received the YFV17D yellow fever vaccine. The V call is TRBV20-1, the J call TRBJ2-1, with 9 bases lining up with TRBD2. CDR3 nucleotides: TGCAGTGCCCCGACATGGGCGGGAGGGCCTACCAATGAGCAGTTCTTC. Amino acids: CSAPTWAGGPTNEQFF.